This T cell receptor beta chain is from a study of post-analysis software for immune sequencing data. Study details: Included courses were relapsing-remitting and secondary progressive multiple sclerosis; progressive-relapsing multiple sclerosis was also included. Study-level points and caveats: Four or five TRBV segments (TRBV5-6, TRBV5-1 and TRBV20-1 among them) occurred more frequently in patients than in controls.

In its sample, this clonotype was seen a few times. Antigen specificity is unknown. Germline V lookup: CDR1 DFQATT, CDR2 SNEGSKA (reference sequence). With 0 bases removed from V and 0 bases from J, the gap between germline ends came to 13 bases. The CDR3 runs to 16 residues. Unique molecular identifiers tagged the TCR beta cDNA libraries. TCRdb reprocessed the PCR reads via MiXCR and lists one record per CDR3 protein. The sample lists roughly 540,000 distinct CDR3 sequences; around 34% were seen once. Source material: blood. The clonotype was recovered from a girl aged 2-17 years with multiple sclerosis. The chain links TRBV20-1 to TRBJ2-3; D might be TRBD1 or TRBD2, each matching 6 bases. The CDR3 reads CSARDTGGPSTDTQYF. The CDR3 DNA is TGCAGTGCTAGAGATACCGGGGGCCCTAGCACAGATACGCAGTATTTT.